The present T cell receptor beta chain was sequenced within a study of blood T cells in healthy people across ages. This clonotype was observed at least ten times. What it recognizes is unknown. Trimming pared 5 bases from V and 4 bases from J, leaving 10 bases between. Germline V gene data show CDR1 as SGHAT and CDR2 as FQNNGV. The CDR3 totals 13 residues. Study results and caveats: Measured against age, TCR beta diversity per million T cells decreased in a roughly linear manner. A strong correlation was found between TCR beta diversity and the percentage of naive T cells. From one million sequenced T cells, diversity estimates were lower bounds.

Together with a sample-barcoded 5' primer, a J-beta primer mix was included in a second PCR lasting roughly 6 to 12 cycles. A template-switch adaptor containing 12 random nucleotides labeled each cDNA molecule. MiXCR, applied by TCRdb to the 5' RACE reads, yields one record per CDR3 protein. The table includes over 550,000 distinct CDR3 sequences, roughly 31% detected once. The chain couples TRBV11-2 to TRBJ2-3; no clear D. Sequenced material: blood. The clonotype originates from a woman of 80 years or more in good health. CDR3 protein: CASSRTVADTQYF. The CDR3 coding sequence is TGTGCCAGCAGCCGGACGGTGGCAGATACGCAGTATTTT.